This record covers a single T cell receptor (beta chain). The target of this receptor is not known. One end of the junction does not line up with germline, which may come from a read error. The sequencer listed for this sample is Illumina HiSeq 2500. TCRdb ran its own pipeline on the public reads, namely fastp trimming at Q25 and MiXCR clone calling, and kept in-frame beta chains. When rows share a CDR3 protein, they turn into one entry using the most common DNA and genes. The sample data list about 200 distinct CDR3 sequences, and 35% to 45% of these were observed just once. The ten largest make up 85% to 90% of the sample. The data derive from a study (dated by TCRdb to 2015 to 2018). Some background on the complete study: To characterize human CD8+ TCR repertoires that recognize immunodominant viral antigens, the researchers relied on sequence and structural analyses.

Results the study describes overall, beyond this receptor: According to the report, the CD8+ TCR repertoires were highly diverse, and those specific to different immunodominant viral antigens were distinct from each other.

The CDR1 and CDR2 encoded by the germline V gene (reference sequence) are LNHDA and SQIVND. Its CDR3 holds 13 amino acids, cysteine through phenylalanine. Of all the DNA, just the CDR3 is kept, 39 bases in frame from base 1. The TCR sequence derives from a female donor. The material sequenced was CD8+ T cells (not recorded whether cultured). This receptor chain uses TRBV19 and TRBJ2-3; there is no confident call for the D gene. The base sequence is TGTACCAGTAGTCCCCGGAGCACAGATACGCGGTATTTT. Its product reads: CTSSPRSTDTRYF.